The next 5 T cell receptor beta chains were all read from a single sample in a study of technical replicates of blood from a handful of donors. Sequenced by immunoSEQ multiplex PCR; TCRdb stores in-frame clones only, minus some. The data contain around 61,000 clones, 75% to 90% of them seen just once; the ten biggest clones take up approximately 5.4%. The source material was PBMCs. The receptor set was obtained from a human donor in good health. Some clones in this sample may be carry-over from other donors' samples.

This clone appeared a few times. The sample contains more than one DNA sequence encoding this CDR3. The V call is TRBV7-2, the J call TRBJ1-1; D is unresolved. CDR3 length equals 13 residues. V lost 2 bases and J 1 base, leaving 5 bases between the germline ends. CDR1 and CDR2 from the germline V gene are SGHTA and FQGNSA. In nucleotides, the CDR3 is TGTGCCAGCAGCTTAAGAGGGAACACTGAAGCTTTCTTT. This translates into CASSLRGNTEAFF.

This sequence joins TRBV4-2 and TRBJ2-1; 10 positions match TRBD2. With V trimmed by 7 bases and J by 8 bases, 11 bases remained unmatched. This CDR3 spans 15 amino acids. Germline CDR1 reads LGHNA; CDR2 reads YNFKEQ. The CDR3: CASTRSGGAGDEQFF. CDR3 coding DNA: TGTGCCAGCACCCGAAGCGGGGGGGCCGGGGATGAGCAGTTCTTC.

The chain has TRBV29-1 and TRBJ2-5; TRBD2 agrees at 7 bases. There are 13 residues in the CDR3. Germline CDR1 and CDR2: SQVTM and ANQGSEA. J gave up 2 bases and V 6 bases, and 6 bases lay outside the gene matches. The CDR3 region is CSVGASGQETQYF. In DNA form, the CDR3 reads TGCAGCGTGGGTGCTAGCGGACAAGAGACCCAGTACTTC.

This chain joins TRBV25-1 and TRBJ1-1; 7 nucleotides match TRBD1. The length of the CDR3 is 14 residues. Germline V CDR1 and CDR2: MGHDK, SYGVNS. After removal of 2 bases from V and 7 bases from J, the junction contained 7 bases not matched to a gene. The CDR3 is CASSEPRQGDEAFF. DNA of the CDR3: TGTGCCAGCAGTGAACCACGACAGGGTGATGAAGCTTTCTTT.

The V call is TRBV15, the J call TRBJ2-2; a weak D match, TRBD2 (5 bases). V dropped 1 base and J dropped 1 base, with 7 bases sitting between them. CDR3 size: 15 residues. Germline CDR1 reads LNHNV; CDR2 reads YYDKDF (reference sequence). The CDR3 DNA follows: TGTGCCACCAGCAGAGCGGGATTGAACACCGGGGAGCTGTTTTTT. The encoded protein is CATSRAGLNTGELFF.